Listed below are T cell receptor beta chains from one sample, sequenced in a study of cytomegalovirus exposure and HLA in healthy donors. TCRdb keeps only in-frame clones here, not all; method: immunoSEQ multiplex PCR. Of over 150,000 clones in the sample, about 90% are singletons; the top ten hold roughly 0.23%. Material: PBMCs. These receptors all stem from a girl less than two years old in good health and CMV-seronegative. CDR3s include the opening cysteine and the closing phenylalanine or tryptophan. The D gene is left open where the match is weak. Size is omitted from some rows. Given values are once, few, many or a class for expanded clones.

J gene,D gene,V gene,clone size,CDR3 protein,CDR3 DNA
TRBJ2-3,NA,TRBV20-1,once,CSAAPIDTQYF,TGCAGTGCCGCGCCCATAGATACGCAGTATTTT
TRBJ2-1,NA,TRBV6-5,NA,CASSYVGTVQQFF,TGTGCCAGCAGTTACGTAGGGACTGTACAGCAGTTCTTC
TRBJ2-7,TRBD1,TRBV27,NA,CASSFRQGTGYEQYF,TGTGCCAGCAGTTTCCGACAGGGAACCGGGTACGAGCAGTACTTC
TRBJ1-2,TRBD1,TRBV2,NA,CASSERDSSYTF,TGTGCCAGCAGTGAAAGGGACAGTAGCTACACCTTC
TRBJ1-1,NA,TRBV30,NA,CAWSRDRNTEAFF,TGTGCCTGGAGCCGAGACAGGAACACTGAAGCTTTCTTT
TRBJ1-1,NA,TRBV4-1,NA,CASSQYQLMNTEAFF,TGCGCCAGCAGCCAATATCAACTTATGAACACTGAAGCTTTCTTT
TRBJ1-2,TRBD1,TRBV2,NA,CASSEQTGFAYGYTF,TGTGCCAGCAGTGAACAGACAGGGTTCGCCTATGGCTACACCTTC
TRBJ1-5,NA,TRBV7-8,once,CASSSSRGGGQPQHF,TGTGCCAGCAGCTCGTCTCGGGGGGGCGGCCAGCCCCAGCATTTT
TRBJ2-3,TRBD2,TRBV18,NA,CASSLGLELTDTQYF,TGTGCCAGCTCACTGGGACTAGAGCTCACAGATACGCAGTATTTT
TRBJ2-7,NA,TRBV11-2,NA,CASSLEESYEQYF,TGTGCCAGCAGCTTGGAGGAATCCTACGAGCAGTACTTC
TRBJ2-7,TRBD1,TRBV6-5,NA,CASSPRQGTYEQYF,TGTGCCAGCAGTCCAAGACAGGGTACCTACGAGCAGTACTTC
TRBJ1-3,NA,TRBV2,NA,CASSYQDPGNTIYF,TGTGCCAGCAGTTATCAGGATCCTGGAAACACCATATATTTT
TRBJ2-1,NA,TRBV4-3,few,CASSQATSESYNEQFF,TGCGCCAGCAGCCAGGCGACTAGTGAGTCTTACAATGAGCAGTTCTTC
TRBJ1-1,NA,TRBV6-5,NA,CASSQQGRSFF,TGTGCCAGCAGCCAACAGGGTAGATCTTTCTTT
TRBJ2-7,TRBD2,TRBV30,NA,CAWSSGGARYEQYF,TGTGCCTGGAGTAGCGGGGGGGCCAGATACGAGCAGTACTTC